This T cell receptor beta chain is from a study of T cell clones after liver transplantation. The data were produced by immunoSEQ multiplex PCR, yet TCRdb's version contains in-frame clones alone and is incomplete. The sample has some 120,000 clones, about nine tenths seen once; the top ten hold 0.65% to 0.95%. CDR1 is SGDLS, CDR2 YYNGEE, per germline. The CDR3 runs 14 residues. Trimming took off 1 base at V and 6 bases at J, with 11 bases between the two ends. The receptor comes from a human patient who received a liver transplant. A subset of T cells may come from the graft donor. The sequencing here drew on CD4+ T cells from blood, taken 12 months after liver transplant. J is TRBJ2-1 and V is TRBV9; D is unresolved. The DNA of the CDR3 is TGTGCCAGCAGCGTAAAGGCTCGAACCAATGAGCAGTTCTTC. Translation gives CASSVKARTNEQFF.